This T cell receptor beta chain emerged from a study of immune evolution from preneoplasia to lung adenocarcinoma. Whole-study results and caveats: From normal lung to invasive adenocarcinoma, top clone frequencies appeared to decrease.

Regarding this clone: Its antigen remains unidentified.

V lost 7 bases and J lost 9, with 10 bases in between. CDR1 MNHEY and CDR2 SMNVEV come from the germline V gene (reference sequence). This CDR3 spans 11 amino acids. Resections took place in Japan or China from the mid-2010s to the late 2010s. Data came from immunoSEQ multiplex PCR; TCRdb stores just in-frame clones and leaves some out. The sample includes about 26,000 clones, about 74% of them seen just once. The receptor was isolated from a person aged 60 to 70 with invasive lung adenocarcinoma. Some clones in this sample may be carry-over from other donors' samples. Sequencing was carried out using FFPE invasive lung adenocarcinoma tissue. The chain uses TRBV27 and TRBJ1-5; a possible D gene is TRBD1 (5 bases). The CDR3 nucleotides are TGTGCCAGCATGATGGGGCGGCCCCAGCATTTT. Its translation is CASMMGRPQHF.